This T cell receptor beta chain was found in a study of molecular identifiers for immune sequencing clone quantification. Study-wide findings and caveats: Jurkat TCR RNA from one cell was spiked into roughly 1 million naive cells, and it was reportedly detectable there.

Source material for naive CD8 libraries was about 17,000 to 1,100,000 sorted cells, with 10%, 30% or 50% RNA. Sorted naive CD8 T cells were those defined as CD8+CD4-CCR7+CD45RA+. Previously described methods and listed TCR primers were employed for the bulk TCR libraries. TCRdb analysed the PCR reads with MiXCR anew, one entry per CDR3 protein. The sample has 80,000 to 100,000 distinct CDR3 sequences; approximately 24% are singletons. This clonotype was observed many times. Its matching antigen is unknown. The J segment lost 8 bases and the V segment lost 7 bases, leaving 12 bases of the junction unmatched. The germline gives CDR1 MNHEY, CDR2 SVGEGT. CDR3 length: 16 amino acids.

The chain is built from TRBV6-2 or TRBV6-3 and TRBJ2-1; 12 bases agree with TRBD2. The sequence came from a human donor in good health. Some libraries in this study had Jurkat cell RNA spiked in. The source material was naive CD8+ T cells from blood, with Jurkat cell RNA spiked in. Subset described: FACS-sorted CD8+CD4-CCR7+CD45RA+ naive T cells. The CDR3 coding sequence is TGTGCCAGCACCTACGCCCGACTAGCGGGAGACGATGAGCAGTTCTTC. This codes for CASTYARLAGDDEQFF.